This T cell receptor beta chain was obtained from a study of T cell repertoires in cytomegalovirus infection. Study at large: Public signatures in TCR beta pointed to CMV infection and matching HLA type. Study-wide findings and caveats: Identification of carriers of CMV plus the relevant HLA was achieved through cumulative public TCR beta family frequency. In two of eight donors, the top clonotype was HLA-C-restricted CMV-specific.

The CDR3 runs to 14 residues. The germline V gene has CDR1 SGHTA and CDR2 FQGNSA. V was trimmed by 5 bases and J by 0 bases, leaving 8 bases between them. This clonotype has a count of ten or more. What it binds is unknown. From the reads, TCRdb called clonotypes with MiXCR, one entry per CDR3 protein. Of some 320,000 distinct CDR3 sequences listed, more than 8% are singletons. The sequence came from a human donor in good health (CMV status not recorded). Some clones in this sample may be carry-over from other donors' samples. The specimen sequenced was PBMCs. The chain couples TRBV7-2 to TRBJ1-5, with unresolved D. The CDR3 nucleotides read TGTGCCAGCAGCACCACCCATAGCAATCAGCCCCAGCATTTT. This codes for CASSTTHSNQPQHF.